This T cell receptor beta chain came from a study of blood T cell repertoires in COVID-19. The overall study: The United States, Italy and Spain were the sources of the acute and convalescent COVID-19 samples. From T cells, B-cell-depleted T cells, or PBMCs came the material, which was cDNA or gDNA.

The ends were cut back, 0 bases at V and 0 bases at J, with 6 bases in the middle. Germline assignment: CDR1 SEHNR and CDR2 FQNEAQ (reference sequence). There are 14 residues in the CDR3. Original data processing: Quantification of nucleated cells was approximated via reference gene primer amplification. Clones were read by immunoSEQ multiplex PCR, and TCRdb kept only the in-frame ones, dropping some. The D gene and trimming were derived from the DNA, and the V and J assignments and clone size from that table. This sample yields 200,000 to 250,000 clones, of which 80% to 90% are seen a single time; 5.5% to 6.5% belongs to the top ten.

The chain joins TRBV7-9 to TRBJ2-7; unclear D gene. Specimen: peripheral blood. The clonotype originates from a man in his fifties or sixties with acute or convalescent COVID-19. The CDR3 region has the DNA TGTGCCAGCAGCTTAGCCGACATCTCCTACGAGCAGTACTTC. It encodes CASSLADISYEQYF.